Included here is one T cell receptor beta chain sequence, with context. Some clones are missing from TCRdb's copy, which holds only in-frame ones; the method was immunoSEQ multiplex PCR. The repertoire holds some 110,000 clones, roughly 93% seen once, with around 1.5% in the top ten. V was pared by 3 bases and J by 8 bases, with 14 bases between. This CDR3 is built from 15 residues. Germline V gives CDR1 MNHEY, CDR2 SMNVEV (reference sequence). This specimen belongs to a study of T cell responses to AZD1222 COVID-19 vaccine. This chain uses TRBV27 with TRBJ1-6; no clear D gene. Material: peripheral blood, obtained 28 days after the second AZD1222 dose. This clonotype originated in an adult who received the AZD1222 COVID-19 vaccine. CDR3 protein: CASSFGWTGYSPLHF. In DNA, the CDR3 is TGTGCCAGCAGTTTTGGGTGGACGGGGTATTCACCCCTCCACTTT.